The sample holds one count of the clone carrying this T cell receptor beta chain. Antigen specificity is unknown. CDR3 length: 13 residues. CDR1 and CDR2 from the germline V gene are SNHLY and FYNNEI. The V end was cut by 6 bases, the J end by 0 bases, with 6 bases between. Sequencing used immunoSEQ multiplex PCR; TCRdb keeps in-frame clones, though not all of them. Here the sample spans approximately 140,000 clones, 75% to 95% being singletons. The sample is drawn from a study of T cell responses to AZD1222 COVID-19 vaccine. Pooled in the analysis were second doses at about 4 or about 12 weeks. Study outcomes and limitations: Spike-specific TCR repertoires showed rising breadth and depth after two AZD1222 doses. Donors skewed white British and female; clonal diversity was possibly underestimated.

The clonotype originates from an adult who received the AZD1222 COVID-19 vaccine. The rearrangement joins TRBV2 to TRBJ1-5, with D uncertain. The sample here was peripheral blood, taken 28 days after the second AZD1222 dose. As DNA, the CDR3 is TGTGCCAGCAGGATTAATAGCAATCAGCCCCAGCATTTT. Translated: CASRINSNQPQHF.